Sequencing of this T cell receptor (beta chain) was carried out in a study of control samples from healthy donors and cancer patients. The protocol was immunoSEQ multiplex PCR, while the TCRdb copy is restricted to in-frame clones and leaves out a portion. The sample lists around 140,000 clones, 93% occurring once. The germline V and J ends were trimmed by 3 bases and 4 bases, with 19 bases remaining between them. This CDR3 contains 16 residues. Germline V gives CDR1 MDHEN, CDR2 SYDVKM. This receptor was identified in a man aged 18 to 30 in good health. The sequenced material came from blood. The rearrangement links TRBV28 to TRBJ2-7, with D perhaps matching TRBD1 or TRBD2 (5 bases each). CDR3 nucleotide sequence: TGTGCCAGCAGTTTTCGCGAGGGGCGTCCTCCGTACGAGCAGTACTTC. As protein: CASSFREGRPPYEQYF. The full variable domain, completed using reference TRBV28 and TRBJ2-7, is DVKVTQSSRYLVKRTGEKVFLECVQDMDHENMFWYRQDPGLGLRLIYFSYDVKMKEKGDIPEGYSVSREKKERFSLILESASTNQTSMYLCASSFREGRPPYEQYFGPGTRLTVT.